This T cell receptor (beta chain) is from a study of shared clonotypes between healthy human individuals. General observations from the study: Apart from blood, nothing was sampled; tissue repertoires likely differ.

Notes on this clone: Its antigen remains unknown.

Recent vaccinations or acute infections were absent in the healthy HIV-negative adult donors. Both subsets, CD45RA+ naive and CD45RA-negative memory, were split from the CD4+ cells. Data came from immunoSEQ multiplex PCR; TCRdb stores just in-frame clones and leaves some out. The data show about 1 million clones, approximately 76% seen once. The source is a man aged 18 to 29 in good health. Sequenced input: memory CD4+ T cells sorted from blood. Subset defined: CD45RA-negative fraction.

CDR3 sequence: CATSRDHTANYGYTF. For the CDR3, the DNA is TGTGCCACCAGCAGAGACCACACTGCTAACTATGGCTACACCTTC. The chain combines TRBV15 with TRBJ1-2; D is undetermined. Looked up from germline, CDR1 is LNHNV and CDR2 is YYDKDF (reference sequence). The CDR3 spans 15 residues. Trimming stripped 0 bases from V and 0 bases from J, with 8 bases between.